This is a list of T cell receptor beta chains from one sample in a study of cytomegalovirus exposure and HLA in healthy donors. Sequencing was performed with immunoSEQ multiplex PCR; in TCRdb, only in-frame clones are kept and a portion is missing. This table lists roughly 150,000 clones. Sequencing was carried out using PBMCs. These receptors were obtained from a woman between 50 and 59 years old in good health and CMV-seronegative. CDR3s include the opening cysteine and the closing phenylalanine or tryptophan. D genes are given only for firm matches.

NA	TRBV5-1	TRBJ2-2	CASSLTGANTGELFF	TGCGCCAGCAGCTTGACGGGAGCGAACACCGGGGAGCTGTTTTTT
NA	TRBV6-4	TRBJ1-2	CASSAPPGGGGGYTF	TGTGCCAGCAGTGCCCCCCCCGGGGGAGGCGGCGGCTACACCTTC
TRBD1	TRBV7-9	TRBJ1-1	CAGSIQGGTEAFF	TGTGCCGGATCAATACAGGGGGGGACTGAAGCTTTCTTT
TRBD1	TRBV6-5	TRBJ1-1	CASSYRGPHTEAFF	TGTGCCAGCAGTTACAGGGGGCCGCACACTGAAGCTTTCTTT
TRBD2	TRBV5-4	TRBJ2-3	CASSPGLAGVGTDTQYF	TGTGCCAGCAGCCCTGGACTAGCGGGAGTGGGAACAGATACGCAGTATTTT
NA	TRBV7-8	TRBJ1-4	CASSQVGASNEKLFF	TGTGCCAGCAGCCAGGTGGGGGCTTCTAATGAAAAACTGTTTTTT
TRBD2	TRBV30	TRBJ2-1	CAWSLLAGDNEQFF	TGTGCCTGGAGTCTGTTAGCGGGAGACAATGAGCAGTTCTTC
TRBD2	TRBV30	TRBJ2-6	CAWRLAGGPSGANVLTF	TGTGCCTGGAGACTAGCGGGAGGGCCATCGGGGGCCAACGTCCTGACTTTC
NA	TRBV29-1	TRBJ1-1	CSVPEEGPMNTEAFF	TGCAGCGTTCCAGAGGAGGGGCCGATGAACACTGAAGCTTTCTTT
TRBD2	TRBV6-5	TRBJ2-7	CASSSGLAISYEQYF	TGTGCCAGCAGTTCGGGACTAGCGATTAGCTACGAGCAGTACTTC
NA	TRBV27	TRBJ2-3	CASSLWSAGVKDTQYF	TGTGCCAGCAGTTTATGGTCGGCGGGTGTTAAGGATACGCAGTATTTT
TRBD1	TRBV5-1	TRBJ2-7	CASSSDSGGDEQYF	TGCGCCAGCAGCTCCGACTCAGGGGGCGACGAGCAGTACTTC
NA	TRBV7-3	TRBJ1-6	CASSQNQGLGSPLHF	TGTGCCAGCAGCCAAAACCAGGGGTTGGGTTCACCCCTCCACTTT
TRBD2	TRBV6-5	TRBJ2-2	CASSPSGGDTGELFF	TGTGCCAGCAGCCCCTCGGGGGGGGACACCGGGGAGCTGTTTTTT
NA	TRBV5-1	TRBJ1-3	CASSLDDYSGNTIYF	TGCGCCAGCAGCTTGGACGACTACTCTGGAAACACCATATATTTT
NA	TRBV5-6	TRBJ2-7	CASSLGPREVSYEQYF	TGTGCCAGCAGCTTGGGTCCCAGGGAGGTGTCCTACGAGCAGTACTTC
TRBD1	TRBV6-6	TRBJ1-5	CASSGGTDISNQPQHF	TGTGCCAGCAGTGGAGGGACAGATATTAGCAATCAGCCCCAGCATTTT